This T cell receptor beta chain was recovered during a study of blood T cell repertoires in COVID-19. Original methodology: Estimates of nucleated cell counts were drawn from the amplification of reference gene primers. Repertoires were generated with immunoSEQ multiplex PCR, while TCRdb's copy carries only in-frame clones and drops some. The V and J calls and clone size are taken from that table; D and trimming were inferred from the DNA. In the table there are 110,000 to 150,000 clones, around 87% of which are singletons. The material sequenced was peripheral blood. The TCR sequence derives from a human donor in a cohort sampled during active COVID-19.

The CDR3 DNA follows: TGTGCCAGCGGGGCCAGGGTAACTGAAGCTTTCTTT. It yields the protein CASGARVTEAFF. V gene TRBV12-3 or TRBV12-4 combines with J gene TRBJ1-1; tentatively, D is TRBD1 (5 bases). This CDR3 contains 12 residues. V lost 8 bases to trimming and J lost 5 bases, with 12 bases between them.